The rows below give T cell receptor beta chains drawn from one sample of a study of tumor T cells in aggressive B-cell lymphoma. Sequencing used immunoSEQ multiplex PCR; TCRdb keeps in-frame clones, though not all of them. The sample records under 4,500 clones, about nine tenths being singletons. The sequenced sample consisted of tumor tissue. The receptors derive from an adult with diffuse large B cell lymphoma. Each CDR3 is given with its conserved first and last residue. Fields, in order: D gene, V gene, J gene, clone size, CDR3 DNA, CDR3 protein. A D gene is named only where the DNA matches it firmly. Clone size is stated in some rows and not others, as once, few, many or a class when expanded.

D: TRBD1
V: TRBV5-8
J: TRBJ1-4
size: NA
DNA: TGTGCTAGCAGCTTCGGAGACAGGGAGGTTGAAAAACTGTTTTTT
CDR3: CASSFGDREVEKLFF

D: TRBD1
V: TRBV28
J: TRBJ2-7
size: NA
DNA: TGTGCCAGCAGGCGGGGACAGGTCAGCTCCTACGAGCAGTACTTC
CDR3: CASRRGQVSSYEQYF

D: TRBD1
V: TRBV6-5
J: TRBJ1-2
size: NA
DNA: TGTGCCAGCACCAGGGACAGGGGGCAGGAAGGCTACACCTTC
CDR3: CASTRDRGQEGYTF

D: NA
V: TRBV5-6
J: TRBJ2-3
size: NA
DNA: TGTGCCAGCAGCTTGGCGCTAAACACAGATACGCAGTATTTT
CDR3: CASSLALNTDTQYF

D: NA
V: TRBV7-8
J: TRBJ1-6
size: NA
DNA: TGTGCCAGCAGCCGGGTCAGGGCAGCCAGTAATTCACCCCTCCACTTT
CDR3: CASSRVRAASNSPLHF

D: TRBD1
V: TRBV6-5
J: TRBJ1-1
size: NA
DNA: TGTGCCAGCAGAGGACAGGTGTACACTGAAGCTTTCTTT
CDR3: CASRGQVYTEAFF

D: TRBD1
V: TRBV27
J: TRBJ1-1
size: NA
DNA: TGTGCCAGCAGTTTGGACCAGGGGGTAGGTACTGAAGCTTTCTTT
CDR3: CASSLDQGVGTEAFF

D: NA
V: TRBV7-2
J: TRBJ1-1
size: NA
DNA: TGTGCCAGCAGCTTATCTTCTTACACTGAAGCTTTCTTT
CDR3: CASSLSSYTEAFF

D: TRBD1
V: TRBV6-6
J: TRBJ1-2
size: NA
DNA: TGTGCCAGCAGTACAGGGGGCGACTATGGCTACACCTTC
CDR3: CASSTGGDYGYTF

D: TRBD1
V: TRBV7-9
J: TRBJ1-2
size: few
DNA: TGTGCCAGCAGCGCAGGGACAGGGGTTGGCTACACCTTC
CDR3: CASSAGTGVGYTF

D: TRBD1
V: TRBV5-6
J: TRBJ2-7
size: NA
DNA: TGTGCCAGCAGCCTACAGGGGTACGAGCAGTACTTC
CDR3: CASSLQGYEQYF

D: NA
V: TRBV6-1
J: TRBJ2-7
size: once
DNA: TGTGCCAGCAGCCTTGGACATCGCTCCTACGAGCAGTACTTC
CDR3: CASSLGHRSYEQYF

D: NA
V: TRBV7-2
J: TRBJ2-1
size: NA
DNA: TGTGCCAGCAGCGGCACGCGGTCCGGAAATGAGCAGTTCTTC
CDR3: CASSGTRSGNEQFF

D: NA
V: TRBV7-2
J: TRBJ1-5
size: NA
DNA: TGTGCCAGCAGCGAACAGAGTCTTTATAGCAATCAGCCCCAGCATTTT
CDR3: CASSEQSLYSNQPQHF

D: TRBD1
V: TRBV28
J: TRBJ2-7
size: NA
DNA: TGTGCCAGCAGCCGACCGGGACAGGGTTATTTC
CDR3: CASSRPGQGYF

D: TRBD1
V: TRBV7-2
J: TRBJ1-4
size: NA
DNA: TGTGCCAGCAGCTTAGGCGGACAGGGTAATGAAAAACTGTTTTTT
CDR3: CASSLGGQGNEKLFF

D: NA
V: TRBV23-1
J: TRBJ1-1
size: NA
DNA: TGCGCCAGCAGTCCGGGTTCGACTGAAGCTTTCTTT
CDR3: CASSPGSTEAFF

D: TRBD1
V: TRBV10-3
J: TRBJ1-2
size: NA
DNA: TGTGCCATCAGTGACCCGGGACAGGGGGCATATGGCTACACCTTC
CDR3: CAISDPGQGAYGYTF

D: NA
V: TRBV5-6
J: TRBJ1-2
size: NA
DNA: TGTGCCAGCAGCGAAGATATTCAGGGTTTTGGGGGCTACACCTTC
CDR3: CASSEDIQGFGGYTF

D: TRBD1
V: TRBV27
J: TRBJ2-7
size: once
DNA: TGTGCCAGCAGTCCCACGGGTGCGACAGGGAGCTACGAGCAGTACTTC
CDR3: CASSPTGATGSYEQYF

D: TRBD2
V: TRBV27
J: TRBJ2-3
size: NA
DNA: TGTGCCAGCAGTTTCGGACTAGCGTGGAGCACAGATACGCAGTATTTT
CDR3: CASSFGLAWSTDTQYF

D: NA
V: TRBV5-1
J: TRBJ2-5
size: NA
DNA: TGCGCCAGCAGCGAGGAATCCCTGTGGGAGACCCAGTACTTC
CDR3: CASSEESLWETQYF

D: TRBD2
V: TRBV7-2
J: TRBJ2-3
size: NA
DNA: TGTGCCAGCAGCGCAGCGGGGGGGCGGGATACGCAGTATTTT
CDR3: CASSAAGGRDTQYF

D: TRBD1
V: TRBV4-3
J: TRBJ1-1
size: NA
DNA: TGCGCCAGCAGCCTCCGGGACAGGGGGCCCGAAGGGGATGAAGCTTTCTTT
CDR3: CASSLRDRGPEGDEAFF

D: TRBD1
V: TRBV7-8
J: TRBJ2-6
size: NA
DNA: TGTGCCAGCAGCCCCACAGGGGCTGGGACCAACGTCCTGACTTTC
CDR3: CASSPTGAGTNVLTF

D: TRBD1
V: TRBV9
J: TRBJ2-1
size: NA
DNA: TGTGCCAGCAGCTCCCGTGTCGAGCAGGGGGCGCACAATGAGCAGTTCTTC
CDR3: CASSSRVEQGAHNEQFF

D: TRBD1
V: TRBV6-5
J: TRBJ1-2
size: once
DNA: TGTGCCAGCAGTTACTCTCGGACAGGGGAAACTGGCTACACCTTC
CDR3: CASSYSRTGETGYTF

D: NA
V: TRBV25-1
J: TRBJ1-1
size: NA
DNA: TGTGCCAGCAGTGGTACAGGGCTAGGGCCCACTGAAGCTTTCTTT
CDR3: CASSGTGLGPTEAFF

D: TRBD1
V: TRBV7-2
J: TRBJ1-2
size: NA
DNA: TGTGCCAGCAGCTTAGGCGACAGGGGGCATGGCTACACCTTC
CDR3: CASSLGDRGHGYTF

D: TRBD2
V: TRBV6-1
J: TRBJ2-3
size: NA
DNA: TGTGTCAGCAGTGAAGCACTAGCGGGTTGGTCAGATACGCAGTATTTT
CDR3: CVSSEALAGWSDTQYF

D: NA
V: TRBV4-2
J: TRBJ2-7
size: NA
DNA: TGTGCCAGCAGCCAAGATCAAGTCAACTCCTACGAGCAGTACTTC
CDR3: CASSQDQVNSYEQYF

D: NA
V: TRBV2
J: TRBJ2-5
size: NA
DNA: TGTGCCAGCAGGGGACAACTCCAAGAGACCCAGTACTTC
CDR3: CASRGQLQETQYF

D: NA
V: TRBV5-6
J: TRBJ1-2
size: NA
DNA: TGTGCCAGCAGCTTGGGCCACAGGGCTAGGGCTAACTATGGCTACACCTTC
CDR3: CASSLGHRARANYGYTF

D: NA
V: TRBV28
J: TRBJ2-1
size: NA
DNA: TGTGCCAGCAGTTTGGATAGGGGAAATGAGCAGTTCTTC
CDR3: CASSLDRGNEQFF

D: NA
V: TRBV2
J: TRBJ2-7
size: NA
DNA: TGTGCCAGCAGTGCCAGATACGAGCAGTACTTC
CDR3: CASSARYEQYF

D: TRBD2
V: TRBV9
J: TRBJ2-5
size: NA
DNA: TGTGCCAGCAGCGCTAGCGGGGGGGAACAAGAGACCCAGTACTTC
CDR3: CASSASGGEQETQYF

D: TRBD2
V: TRBV4-3
J: TRBJ2-5
size: NA
DNA: TGCGCCAGCAGCCAAGGGACTAGTTCACGTGTGGAGACCCAGTACTTC
CDR3: CASSQGTSSRVETQYF

D: NA
V: TRBV7-9
J: TRBJ1-1
size: NA
DNA: TGTGCCATTCACCCGACAGGAAACACTGAAGCTTTCTTT
CDR3: CAIHPTGNTEAFF

D: NA
V: TRBV11-2
J: TRBJ2-5
size: NA
DNA: TGTGCCAGCAGCCCCGGGGAGCGGCCGTACTTC
CDR3: CASSPGERPYF

D: NA
V: TRBV7-7
J: TRBJ2-5
size: NA
DNA: TGTGCCGGCAGCTTAGCGGAGGGTACTCAAGAGACCCAGTACTTC
CDR3: CAGSLAEGTQETQYF

D: TRBD2
V: TRBV7-8
J: TRBJ2-7
size: few
DNA: TGTGCCAGCAGCTTAGTTGTCGGGGGGGTGTCCTACGAGCAGTACTTC
CDR3: CASSLVVGGVSYEQYF

D: NA
V: TRBV7-2
J: TRBJ1-1
size: NA
DNA: TGTGCCAGCACCCTATGGGGGGAGATGAACACTGAAGCTTTCTTT
CDR3: CASTLWGEMNTEAFF

D: NA
V: TRBV19
J: TRBJ1-1
size: NA
DNA: TGTGCCAGTGACAGCCTCTCGAACACTGAAGCTTTCTTT
CDR3: CASDSLSNTEAFF

D: NA
V: TRBV7-9
J: TRBJ2-4
size: NA
DNA: TGTGCCAGCAGCGGAAAAGGAGAAGCCAAAAACATTCAGTACTTC
CDR3: CASSGKGEAKNIQYF

D: NA
V: TRBV6-5
J: TRBJ1-2
size: NA
DNA: TGTGCCAGCATGGAGTCGACCTATGGCTACACCTTC
CDR3: CASMESTYGYTF

D: NA
V: TRBV30
J: TRBJ2-1
size: NA
DNA: TGTGCCTGGAGCCAGGACTCCGGGCTGGACGATGAGCAGTTCTTC
CDR3: CAWSQDSGLDDEQFF